This T cell receptor (beta chain) was recovered during a study of blood T cell repertoires in COVID-19. The CDR3 is made up of 16 amino acids. Germline V CDR1 and CDR2: WSHSY, SAAADI. The V and J ends lost 0 bases and 6 bases respectively, with 15 bases between them. Only in-frame clones appear in the TCRdb table, and some are missing; sequencing was by immunoSEQ multiplex PCR. Among about 360,000 clones listed, less than 90% were seen once. Sequenced: peripheral blood. This clonotype was sampled from a woman aged 55-75 years with COVID-19, enrolled during active disease. The chain uses TRBV10-2 and TRBJ1-5, with D possibly TRBD1 on 5 matching bases. CDR3 nucleotide sequence: TGCGCCAGCAGTGAGTCGTTAGGAGGGACGGGTCAGCCCCAGCATTTT. Protein: CASSESLGGTGQPQHF.